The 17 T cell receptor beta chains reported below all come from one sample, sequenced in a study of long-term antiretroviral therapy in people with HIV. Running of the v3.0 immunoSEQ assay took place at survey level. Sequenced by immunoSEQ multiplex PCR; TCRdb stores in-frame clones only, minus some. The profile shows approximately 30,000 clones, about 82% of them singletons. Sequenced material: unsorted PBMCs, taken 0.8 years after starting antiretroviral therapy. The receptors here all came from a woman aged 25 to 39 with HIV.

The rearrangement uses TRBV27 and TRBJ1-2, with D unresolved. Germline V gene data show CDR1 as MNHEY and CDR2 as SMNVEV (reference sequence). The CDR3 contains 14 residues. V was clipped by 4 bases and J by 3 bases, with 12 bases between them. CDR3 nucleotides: TGTGCCAGCAGTTCGCCGACCCGCGACTATGGCTACACCTTC. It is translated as CASSSPTRDYGYTF.

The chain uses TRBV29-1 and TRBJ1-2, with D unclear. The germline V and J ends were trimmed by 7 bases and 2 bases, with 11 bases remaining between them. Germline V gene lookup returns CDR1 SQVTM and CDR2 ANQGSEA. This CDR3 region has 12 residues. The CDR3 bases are TGCAGCGCCGACACTGAAAACTATGGCTACACCTTC. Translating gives CSADTENYGYTF.

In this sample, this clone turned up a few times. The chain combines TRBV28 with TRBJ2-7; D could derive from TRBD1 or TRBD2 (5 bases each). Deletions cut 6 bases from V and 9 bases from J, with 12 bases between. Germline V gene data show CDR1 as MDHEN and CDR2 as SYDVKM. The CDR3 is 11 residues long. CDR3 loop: CASSQGERQYF. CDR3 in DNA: TGTGCCAGCAGCCAGGGAGAGAGGCAGTACTTC.

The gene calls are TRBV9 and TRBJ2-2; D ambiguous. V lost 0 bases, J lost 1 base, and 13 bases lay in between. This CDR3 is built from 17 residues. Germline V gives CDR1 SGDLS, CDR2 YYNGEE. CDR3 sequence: CASSVAFGPVNTGELFF. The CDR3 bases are TGTGCCAGCAGCGTAGCCTTCGGACCGGTGAACACCGGGGAGCTGTTTTTT.

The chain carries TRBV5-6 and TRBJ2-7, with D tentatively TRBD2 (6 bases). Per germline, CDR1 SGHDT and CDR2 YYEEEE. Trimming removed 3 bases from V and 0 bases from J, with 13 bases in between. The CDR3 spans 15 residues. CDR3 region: CASSSEGLSSYEQYV. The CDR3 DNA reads TGTGCCAGCAGCTCGGAGGGTCTTTCCTCCTACGAGCAGTACGTC.

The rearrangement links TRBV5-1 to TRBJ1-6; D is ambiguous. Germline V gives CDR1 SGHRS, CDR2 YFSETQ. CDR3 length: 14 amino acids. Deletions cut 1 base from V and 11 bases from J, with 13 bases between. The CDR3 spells CASSLSGRTAPLHF. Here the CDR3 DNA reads TGCGCCAGCAGCTTGTCTGGCCGAACGGCACCCCTCCACTTT.

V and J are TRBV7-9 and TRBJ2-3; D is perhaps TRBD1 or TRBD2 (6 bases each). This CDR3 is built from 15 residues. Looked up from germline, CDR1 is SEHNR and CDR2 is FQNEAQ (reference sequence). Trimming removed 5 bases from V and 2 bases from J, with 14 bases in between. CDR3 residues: CASSQSGATTDTQYF. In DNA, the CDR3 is TGTGCCAGCAGCCAATCGGGGGCGACCACAGATACGCAGTATTTT.

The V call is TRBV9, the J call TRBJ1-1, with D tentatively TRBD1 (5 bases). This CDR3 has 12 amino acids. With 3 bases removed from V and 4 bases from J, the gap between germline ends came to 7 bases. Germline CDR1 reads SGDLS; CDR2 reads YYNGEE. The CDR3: CASSGGSTEAFF. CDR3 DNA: TGTGCCAGCAGCGGGGGGTCCACTGAAGCTTTCTTT.

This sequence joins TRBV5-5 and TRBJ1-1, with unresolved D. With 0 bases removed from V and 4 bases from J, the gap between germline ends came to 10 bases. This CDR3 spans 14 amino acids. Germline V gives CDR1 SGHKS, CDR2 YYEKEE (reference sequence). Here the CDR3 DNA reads TGTGCCAGCAGCTTGGATCCGGGAGGCACTGAAGCTTTCTTT. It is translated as CASSLDPGGTEAFF.

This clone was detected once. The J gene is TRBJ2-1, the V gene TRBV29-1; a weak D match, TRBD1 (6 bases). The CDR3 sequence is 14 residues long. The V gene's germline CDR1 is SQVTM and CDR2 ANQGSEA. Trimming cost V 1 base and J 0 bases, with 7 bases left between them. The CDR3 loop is CSVEGTDSYNEQFF. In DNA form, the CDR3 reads TGCAGCGTTGAAGGGACAGACTCCTACAATGAGCAGTTCTTC.

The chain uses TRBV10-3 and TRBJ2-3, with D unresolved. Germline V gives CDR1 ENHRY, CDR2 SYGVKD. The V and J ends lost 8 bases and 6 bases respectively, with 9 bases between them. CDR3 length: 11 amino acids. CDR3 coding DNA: TGTGCCATCTCGGGCCCGGATACGCAGTATTTT. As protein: CAISGPDTQYF.

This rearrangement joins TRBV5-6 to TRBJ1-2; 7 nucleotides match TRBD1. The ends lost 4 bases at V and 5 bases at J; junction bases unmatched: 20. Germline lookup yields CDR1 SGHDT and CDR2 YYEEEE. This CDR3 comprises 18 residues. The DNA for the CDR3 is TGTGCCAGCAGCGATCCTCGTGGAGGGGGCTCAATCCCGTATGGCTACACCTTC. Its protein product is CASSDPRGGGSIPYGYTF.

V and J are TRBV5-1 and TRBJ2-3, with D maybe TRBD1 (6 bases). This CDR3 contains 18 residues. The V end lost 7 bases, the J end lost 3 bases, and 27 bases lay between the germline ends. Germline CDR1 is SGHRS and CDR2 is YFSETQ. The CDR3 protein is CASGKDRTLKEDTDTQYF. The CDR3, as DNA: TGCGCCAGCGGAAAAGACAGGACCCTCAAGGAGGATACAGATACGCAGTATTTT.

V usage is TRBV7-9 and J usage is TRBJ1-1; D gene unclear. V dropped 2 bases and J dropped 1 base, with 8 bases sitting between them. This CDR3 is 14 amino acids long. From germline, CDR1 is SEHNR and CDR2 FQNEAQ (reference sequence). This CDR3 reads CASSLLPGNTEAFF. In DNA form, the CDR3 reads TGTGCCAGCAGCTTACTCCCGGGGAACACTGAAGCTTTCTTT.

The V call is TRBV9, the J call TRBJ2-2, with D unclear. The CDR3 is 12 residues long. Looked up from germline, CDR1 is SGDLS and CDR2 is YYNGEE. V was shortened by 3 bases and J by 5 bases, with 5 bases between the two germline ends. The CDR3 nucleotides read TGTGCCAGCAGCGGACTTACCGGGGAGCTGTTTTTT. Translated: CASSGLTGELFF.

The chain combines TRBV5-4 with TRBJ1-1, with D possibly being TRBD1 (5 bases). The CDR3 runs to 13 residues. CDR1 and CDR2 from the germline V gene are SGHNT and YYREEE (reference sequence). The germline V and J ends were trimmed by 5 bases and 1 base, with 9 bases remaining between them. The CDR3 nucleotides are TGTGCCAGCAGTCCTCAGGGGAACACTGAAGCTTTCTTT. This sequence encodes CASSPQGNTEAFF.

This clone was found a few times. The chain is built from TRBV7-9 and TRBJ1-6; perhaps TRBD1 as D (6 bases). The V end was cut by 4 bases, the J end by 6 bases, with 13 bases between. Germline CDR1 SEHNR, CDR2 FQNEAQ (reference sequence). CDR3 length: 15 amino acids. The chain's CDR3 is CASSSGTNTNSPLHF. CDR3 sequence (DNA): TGTGCCAGCAGCTCCGGGACAAACACTAATTCACCCCTCCACTTT.